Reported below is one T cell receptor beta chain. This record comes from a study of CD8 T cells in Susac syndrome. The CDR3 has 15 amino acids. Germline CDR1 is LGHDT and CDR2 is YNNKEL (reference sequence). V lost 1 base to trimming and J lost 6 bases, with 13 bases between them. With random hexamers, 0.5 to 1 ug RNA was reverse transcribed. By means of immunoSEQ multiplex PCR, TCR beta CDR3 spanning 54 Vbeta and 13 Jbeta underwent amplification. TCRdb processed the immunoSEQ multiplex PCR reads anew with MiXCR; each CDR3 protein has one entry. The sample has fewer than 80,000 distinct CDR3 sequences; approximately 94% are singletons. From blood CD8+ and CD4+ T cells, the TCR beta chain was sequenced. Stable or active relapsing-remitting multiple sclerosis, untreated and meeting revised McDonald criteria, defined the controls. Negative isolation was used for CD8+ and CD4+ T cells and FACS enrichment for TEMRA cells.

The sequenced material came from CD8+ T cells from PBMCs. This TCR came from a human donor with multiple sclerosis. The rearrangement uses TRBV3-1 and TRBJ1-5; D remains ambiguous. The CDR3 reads CASSQVSGYAQPQHF. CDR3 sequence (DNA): TGTGCCAGCAGCCAAGTGTCGGGGTACGCTCAGCCCCAGCATTTT.